This note documents a single T cell receptor beta chain sequence. The protocol was immunoSEQ multiplex PCR, while the TCRdb copy is restricted to in-frame clones and leaves out a portion. Altogether approximately 100,000 clones are present, 80% to 95% being singletons, with the ten largest covering around 3%. The sample originates from a study of control samples from healthy donors and cancer patients. The receptor was isolated from a human donor in good health. The donor label of this sample is uncertain. The sequenced sample consisted of blood.

The CDR3 here is CASGPDYPTNEKLFF. CDR3 nucleotides: TGTGCTAGTGGTCCGGACTACCCAACTAATGAAAAACTGTTTTTT. This chain uses TRBV12-5 with TRBJ1-4; no clear D gene. CDR1 and CDR2 (germline): LGHNT, FRNRAP. CDR3 length: 15 residues. Trimming stripped 5 bases from V and 0 bases from J, with 10 bases between.